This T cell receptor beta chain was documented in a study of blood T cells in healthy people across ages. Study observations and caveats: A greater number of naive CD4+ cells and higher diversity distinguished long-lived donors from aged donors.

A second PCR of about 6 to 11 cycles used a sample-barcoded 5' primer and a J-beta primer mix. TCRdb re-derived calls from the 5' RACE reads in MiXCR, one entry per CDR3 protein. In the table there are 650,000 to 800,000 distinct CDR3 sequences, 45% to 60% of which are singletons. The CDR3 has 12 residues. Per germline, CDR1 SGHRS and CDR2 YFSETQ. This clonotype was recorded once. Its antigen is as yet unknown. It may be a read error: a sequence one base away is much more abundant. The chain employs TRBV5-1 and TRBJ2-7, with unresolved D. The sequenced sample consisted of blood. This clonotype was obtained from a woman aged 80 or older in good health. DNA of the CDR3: TGCACCAGCAGCCCGAATGTGAACGAGCAGTACTTC. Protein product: CTSSPNVNEQYF.